Shown below are 19 T cell receptor beta chains from a single sample sequenced in a study of T cell responses to AZD1222 COVID-19 vaccine listed by TCRdb under 2021. The library was made by the immunoSEQ multiplex PCR assay. Held by TCRdb, this immuneACCESS table contains in-frame sequences only and omits some clones. Under half of the omission traces to an unresolved V gene where checked; the cause of the rest is unknown. This sample gives around 150,000 clones in total; around 90% of them show up just once. Of the sample, over 1.5% is held by the ten largest clones. The time point tag for this specimen amounts to: baseline before first vaccination. The sequences come from peripheral blood, collected on day 0 of AZD1222 vaccination. All receptors come from an adult in good health.

This clone has just one count. This rearrangement joins TRBV2 to TRBJ2-6; D remains unclear. This CDR3 contains 17 residues. CDR1 SNHLY and CDR2 FYNNEI come from the germline V gene. V was pared by 5 bases and J by 1 base, with 15 bases between. CDR3 residues: CASSHYRIFSGANVLTF. The DNA for the CDR3 is TGTGCCAGCAGTCACTACCGGATCTTTTCTGGGGCCAACGTCCTGACTTTC.

The CDR3 bases are TGTGCCAGCAGCCACCTAGCGGGAGGGTCCTACGAGCAGTACTTC. Its protein product is CASSHLAGGSYEQYF. The chain couples TRBV14 to TRBJ2-7; 12 positions agree with TRBD2. Trimming removed 3 bases from V and 1 base from J; junction bases left unmatched: 1. CDR1 SGHDN and CDR2 FVKESK come from the germline V gene. This CDR3 contains 15 residues.

The chain links TRBV5-4 to TRBJ1-1; D not certain. CDR3 length equals 12 residues. V lost 3 bases and J lost 5, with 8 bases in between. Germline CDR1 reads SGHNT; CDR2 reads YYREEE (reference sequence). The CDR3: CASSSNPTEAFF. The CDR3 DNA reads as TGTGCCAGCAGCTCGAATCCTACTGAAGCTTTCTTT.

V and J are TRBV29-1 and TRBJ2-7; D is undetermined. There are 11 residues in the CDR3. The V end was cut by 1 base, the J end by 4 bases, with 5 bases between. Germline CDR1 and CDR2: SQVTM and ANQGSEA. CDR3: CSVEGGYEQYF. CDR3 coding DNA: TGCAGCGTTGAAGGGGGTTACGAGCAGTACTTC.

This clone has a handful of counts. The genes are TRBV6-1 and TRBJ1-2, with D possibly being TRBD1 (6 bases). V lost 1 base, J lost 4 bases, and 16 bases lay in between. CDR1 and CDR2 from the germline V gene are MNHNS and SASEGT. The CDR3 extends over 16 amino acids. The CDR3 DNA reads as TGTGCCAGCAGTGAAGGGATCCTACAGGGTACCTATGGCTACACCTTC. It translates to CASSEGILQGTYGYTF.

This clone was counted between two and nine times. The rearrangement joins TRBV18 to TRBJ2-7; the match to TRBD2 covers 7 bases. Germline CDR1 reads KGHSH; CDR2 reads LQKENI. This CDR3 contains 16 residues. With 3 bases clipped from V and 0 bases from J, the junction kept 8 bases outside the gene matches. The CDR3: CASSPVPPGGSYEQYF. Written as DNA, the CDR3 is TGTGCCAGCTCACCCGTCCCCCCGGGGGGCTCCTACGAGCAGTACTTC.

The chain uses TRBV5-1 and TRBJ2-7; D is uncertain. This CDR3 has 12 amino acids. The V end was cut by 6 bases, the J end by 4 bases, with 11 bases between. Germline V CDR1 and CDR2: SGHRS, YFSETQ. CDR3 bases: TGCGCCAGCATTTCACAGACTTACGAGCAGTACTTC. It yields the protein CASISQTYEQYF.

The rearrangement joins TRBV5-1 to TRBJ2-5; 8 positions agree with TRBD2. Germline assignment: CDR1 SGHRS and CDR2 YFSETQ. The CDR3 loop spans 14 amino acids. Unmatched junction bases numbered 8, after V lost 5 bases and J lost 5 bases. In DNA form, the CDR3 reads TGCGCCAGCAGGAGTTGGCGGGAGGCGGAGACCCAGTACTTC. Translation: CASRSWREAETQYF.

The chain has TRBV4-2 and TRBJ1-2; no reliable D call. CDR3 length: 13 amino acids. Germline V CDR1 and CDR2: LGHNA, YNFKEQ. V was cut by 4 bases and J by 6 bases, with 12 bases left in between. The CDR3 loop reads CASSLSGENGYTF. CDR3 coding DNA: TGTGCCAGCAGCCTATCAGGAGAAAATGGCTACACCTTC.

In DNA form, the CDR3 reads TGTGCCAGTAGTACACGAACAGGGGGCAGGTACTATGGCTACACCTTC. Its translation is CASSTRTGGRYYGYTF. V gene TRBV19 combines with J gene TRBJ1-2; 9 nucleotides line up with TRBD1. The CDR3 totals 16 residues. Trimming cost V 4 bases and J 3 bases; bases outside gene matches: 9. Germline values: CDR1 LNHDA, CDR2 SQIVND (reference sequence). Combining the CDR3 with reference TRBV19 and TRBJ1-2 gives the whole variable domain DGGITQSPKYLFRKEGQNVTLSCEQNLNHDAMYWYRQDPGQGLRLIYYSQIVNDFQKGDIAEGYSVSREKKESFPLTVTSAQKNPTAFYLCASSTRTGGRYYGYTFGSGTRLTVV.

CDR3 loop: CASSLAIRDNEKLFF. CDR3 DNA: TGTGCCAGCAGCTTAGCTATCAGGGATAATGAAAAACTGTTTTTT. The gene calls are TRBV7-2 and TRBJ1-4; maybe TRBD1 (5 bases). CDR3 length: 15 amino acids. Germline values: CDR1 SGHTA, CDR2 FQGNSA. V lost 0 bases and J 4 bases, leaving 9 bases between the germline ends.

The CDR3 loop reads CASSVGRESLYGYTF. CDR3 nucleotides: TGTGCCAGCAGCGTAGGCAGGGAAAGCCTCTATGGCTACACCTTC. The V and J genes are TRBV9 and TRBJ1-2, with D possibly being TRBD1 (5 bases). Germline loops: CDR1 SGDLS, CDR2 YYNGEE. The CDR3 length is 15 residues. The V end was cut by 0 bases, the J end by 4 bases, with 13 bases between.

This chain links TRBV27 with TRBJ1-5; D perhaps matches TRBD1 (5 bases). CDR3 size: 18 residues. V was trimmed by 7 bases and J by 1 base, leaving 23 bases between them. Germline assignment: CDR1 MNHEY and CDR2 SMNVEV (reference sequence). CDR3 sequence (DNA): TGTGCCAGCAAGAATACCCGGGACTTACGAGGGAGCAATCAGCCCCAGCATTTT. It codes for CASKNTRDLRGSNQPQHF.

V usage is TRBV28 and J usage is TRBJ1-4; unclear D gene. The CDR3 has 11 amino acids. CDR1 is MDHEN, CDR2 SYDVKM, per germline. Trimming pared 5 bases from V and 8 bases from J, leaving 6 bases between. The CDR3 sequence: CASSNSEKLFF. The CDR3 DNA reads as TGTGCCAGCAGTAACAGCGAAAAACTGTTTTTT.

The chain uses TRBV28 and TRBJ1-2; tentatively, D is TRBD1 (5 bases). CDR1 and CDR2 (germline): MDHEN, SYDVKM. Deletions cut 6 bases from V and 4 bases from J, with 18 bases between. The CDR3 extends over 15 amino acids. The CDR3 bases are TGTGCCAGCAGCAATTCGCTGGGACGGACCTATGGCTACACCTTC. Translated: CASSNSLGRTYGYTF.

This chain uses TRBV7-6 with TRBJ2-5; D is perhaps TRBD1 or TRBD2 (5 bases each). The CDR3 has 15 amino acids. The V gene lost 5 bases and the J gene lost 7 bases, with 20 bases spanning the gap. Looked up from germline, CDR1 is SGHVS and CDR2 is FNYEAQ. CDR3 sequence (DNA): TGTGCCAGCAGCCGGTCCGGGACGGACTCGGGGACCCAGTACTTC. It yields the protein CASSRSGTDSGTQYF. The entire variable domain, with the rest obtained from reference TRBV7-6 and TRBJ2-5, is as follows: GAGVSQSPRYKVTKRGQDVALRCDPISGHVSLYWYRQALGQGPEFLTYFNYEAQQDKSGLPNDRFSAERPEGSISTLTIQRTEQRDSAMYRCASSRSGTDSGTQYFGPGTRLLVL.

The chain has TRBV6-2 or TRBV6-3 and TRBJ1-1; no definite D call. The CDR3 contains 15 residues. The germline V gene encodes CDR1 MNHEY and CDR2 SVGEGT. The V and J ends lost 2 bases and 0 bases respectively, with 10 bases between them. CDR3 sequence reads: CASSYQGRVNTEAFF. The CDR3 region has the DNA TGTGCCAGCAGTTACCAAGGGAGGGTGAACACTGAAGCTTTCTTT.

The rearrangement joins TRBV5-1 to TRBJ1-4; unclear D gene. The CDR3 is 15 amino acids. The germline V gene has CDR1 SGHRS and CDR2 YFSETQ. Between the trimmed V and J ends, which lost 0 bases and 0 bases, there was a span of 6 bases. As DNA, the CDR3 is TGCGCCAGCAGCTTGGCTTCGGCAACTAATGAAAAACTGTTTTTT. Translating gives CASSLASATNEKLFF.

The table lists this clone with a count of one. This chain joins TRBV7-7 and TRBJ1-3, with D unclear. CDR3 length: 16 residues. V dropped 6 bases and J dropped 0 bases, with 15 bases sitting between them. From germline, CDR1 is SSHAT and CDR2 FNYEAQ (reference sequence). The CDR3 loop is CASSPVDDPSGNTIYF. CDR3 DNA sequence: TGTGCCAGCAGTCCCGTGGATGATCCCTCTGGAAACACCATATATTTT.